These 21 T cell receptor beta chains came from one sample sequenced in a study of blood T cell repertoires in COVID-19. TCRdb's copy holds only in-frame clones and misses some; the assay was immunoSEQ multiplex PCR. Of over 200,000 clones in the sample, over 75% were seen once. Material: peripheral blood. The origin of the receptors is a man at least 80 years old with acute or convalescent COVID-19.

The V gene is TRBV6-5, the J gene TRBJ2-3, with TRBD2 identical over 9 bases. V lost 8 bases to trimming and J lost 4 bases; unmatched junction nucleotides: 4. Germline values: CDR1 MNHEY, CDR2 SVGAGI. The CDR3 is 13 amino acids. CDR3 DNA sequence: TGTGCCAGCCATGGCGGGAGGGCAGATACGCAGTATTTT. It encodes CASHGGRADTQYF.

The V call is TRBV29-1, the J call TRBJ2-2; 9 positions agree with TRBD1. Germline values: CDR1 SQVTM, CDR2 ANQGSEA. The CDR3 contains 14 residues. V was pared by 5 bases and J by 3 bases, with 4 bases of the junction left unmatched. DNA of the CDR3: TGCAGCGTTTTACGGGACAGGGACACCGGGGAGCTGTTTTTT. It encodes CSVLRDRDTGELFF.

The chain has TRBV27 and TRBJ1-2, with TRBD1 matching over 10 bases. The V gene's germline CDR1 is MNHEY and CDR2 SMNVEV (reference sequence). J was trimmed by 6 bases and V by 6 bases; bases with no gene match: 7. The CDR3 totals 14 residues. CDR3 nucleotides: TGTGCCAGCAGACCCTTGGGACAGGGGAATGGCTACACCTTC. Translation: CASRPLGQGNGYTF.

J is TRBJ1-2 and V is TRBV30; D is possibly TRBD1 (5 bases). This CDR3 is 14 amino acids long. V gave up 0 bases and J gave up 2 bases, with 10 bases separating them. Germline V CDR1 and CDR2: GTSNPN, SVGIG (reference sequence). In DNA, the CDR3 is TGTGCCTGGAGTGTAGGCAGGGCAAACTATGGCTACACCTTC. Translated: CAWSVGRANYGYTF.

This chain uses TRBV27 with TRBJ2-5; D gene unclear. This CDR3 comprises 14 residues. V was pared by 5 bases and J by 5 bases, with 15 bases between. CDR1 and CDR2 (germline): MNHEY, SMNVEV (reference sequence). CDR3 nucleotide sequence: TGTGCCAGCAGTCCTCGCCCCCCCCGGGAGACCCAGTACTTC. Encoded protein: CASSPRPPRETQYF.

In this sample, this clone turned up once. This rearrangement joins TRBV19 to TRBJ2-3; possibly TRBD1 for D (6 bases). Germline values: CDR1 LNHDA, CDR2 SQIVND (reference sequence). The length of the CDR3 is 16 residues. V lost 5 bases, J lost 0 bases, and 15 bases lay in between. The CDR3 DNA reads TGTGCCAGTAGTCGGAACAGGGAAACTAGCACAGATACGCAGTATTTT. Its protein product is CASSRNRETSTDTQYF.

The rearrangement uses TRBV27 and TRBJ2-7; a weak D match, TRBD1 (5 bases). Per germline, CDR1 MNHEY and CDR2 SMNVEV (reference sequence). Trimming cost V 8 bases and J 5 bases, with 7 bases left between them. The CDR3 consists of 10 residues. For the CDR3, the DNA is TGTGCCAGCCCAGGGAACGAGCAGTACGTC. This codes for CASPGNEQYV.

V gene TRBV6-5 combines with J gene TRBJ2-3; 13 nucleotides match TRBD2. V lost 7 bases, J lost 1 base, and 2 bases stayed unmatched. Germline values: CDR1 MNHEY, CDR2 SVGAGI. This CDR3 has 15 amino acids. CDR3 coding DNA: TGTGCCAGCAATGGACTAGCGGGAGGCACAGATACGCAGTATTTT. Encoded protein: CASNGLAGGTDTQYF.

The V gene is TRBV5-1, the J gene TRBJ2-6; 9 nucleotides align to TRBD1. This CDR3 has 16 amino acids. The germline CDR1 and CDR2 sequences are SGHRS and YFSETQ. Germline trimming cut 6 bases from V and 3 bases from J; bases unmatched to any gene: 7. The chain's CDR3 is CASKQQGALGANVLTF. The CDR3 nucleotides read TGCGCCAGCAAACAACAGGGGGCGCTTGGGGCCAACGTCCTGACTTTC.

This chain links TRBV5-6 with TRBJ1-1; D uncertain. This CDR3 is built from 13 residues. V was clipped by 1 base and J by 5 bases, with 9 bases between them. CDR1 is SGHDT and CDR2 is YYEEEE in the germline V gene. The CDR3 protein is CASSLNTWTEAFF. In nucleotides, the CDR3 is TGTGCCAGCAGCTTGAATACTTGGACTGAAGCTTTCTTT.

The chain joins TRBV23-1 to TRBJ2-7; 12 bases fit TRBD1. TRBV23-1 is reported as an ORF; its role is uncertain. This CDR3 comprises 15 residues. With V trimmed by 6 bases and J by 5 bases, 8 bases remained unmatched. The CDR3 DNA reads TGCGCCAGCAGGCGTACCGGGACAGGGGGCGACGAGCAGTACTTC. Encoded protein: CASRRTGTGGDEQYF.

This clone was found a few times. This sequence joins TRBV2 and TRBJ1-5; no firm D call. The germline V and J ends were trimmed by 5 bases and 7 bases, with 9 bases remaining between them. This CDR3 contains 12 residues. The germline V gene encodes CDR1 SNHLY and CDR2 FYNNEI. Written as DNA, the CDR3 is TGTGCCAGCAGTCGCCCTAGGCAGCCCCAGCATTTT. Its protein is CASSRPRQPQHF.

This clone was picked up a small number of times. The V call is TRBV10-3, the J call TRBJ1-2, with 9 bases lining up with TRBD1. This CDR3 is built from 12 residues. The trim removed 4 bases at V and 6 bases at J, leaving 0 bases unmatched. Germline values: CDR1 ENHRY, CDR2 SYGVKD. CDR3 sequence: CAISGTGDGYTF. DNA for the CDR3: TGTGCCATCAGTGGGACAGGGGATGGCTACACCTTC.

This clone was detected only a few times. As DNA, the CDR3 is TGTGCCAGCAGTTTATCCGCCCCAACAGGGCGGAATGGCTACACCTTC. Residues: CASSLSAPTGRNGYTF. The chain couples TRBV27 to TRBJ1-2; possible D gene TRBD1, 6 bases. V lost 0 bases and J lost 6, with 17 bases in between. CDR3 length: 16 residues. Germline lookup yields CDR1 MNHEY and CDR2 SMNVEV (reference sequence).

This chain links TRBV24-1 with TRBJ1-1; the D gene is possibly TRBD1 (6 bases). Trimming took off 4 bases at V and 10 bases at J, with 21 bases between the two ends. From germline, CDR1 is KGHDR and CDR2 SFDVKD. CDR3 length: 15 amino acids. CDR3 sequence reads: CATSDSAGRGKGAFF. The CDR3 bases are TGTGCCACCAGTGACTCGGCGGGCAGGGGAAAGGGAGCTTTCTTT.

This clone was seen more than once but under ten times. The chain recombines TRBV2 with TRBJ2-2; 7 bases line up with TRBD1. Germline trimming cut 5 bases from V and 6 bases from J; bases unmatched to any gene: 6. The CDR3 spans 14 residues. Germline loops: CDR1 SNHLY, CDR2 FYNNEI. CDR3 residues: CASSIGQVPGELFF. In nucleotides, the CDR3 is TGTGCCAGCAGTATCGGACAGGTCCCCGGGGAGCTGTTTTTT.

This clone was counted a few times. The rearrangement joins TRBV5-5 to TRBJ1-1; 7 nucleotides agree with TRBD1. V shed 6 bases, J shed 0 bases, and the junction held 2 bases outside the gene matches. The length of the CDR3 is 13 residues. CDR1 is SGHKS and CDR2 is YYEKEE in the germline V gene (reference sequence). The CDR3 region has the DNA TGTGCCAGCATGACAGGGCTGAACACTGAAGCTTTCTTT. Residues: CASMTGLNTEAFF.

As for this clone: The sample contains more than one DNA sequence encoding this CDR3. The chain joins TRBV5-1 to TRBJ2-1, with 8 bases that match TRBD2. In germline, CDR1 is SGHRS, CDR2 YFSETQ. This CDR3 comprises 15 residues. Trimming removed 2 bases from V and 4 bases from J; junction bases left unmatched: 5. The CDR3 region has the DNA TGCGCCAGCAGCTTAACTAGCGGAAGATACAATGAGCAGTTCTTC. Translating gives CASSLTSGRYNEQFF.

The rearrangement links TRBV7-8 to TRBJ1-5, with D unclear. CDR1 SGHVS and CDR2 FQNEAQ come from the germline V gene. The V end lost 0 bases, the J end lost 1 base, and 10 bases lay between the germline ends. The CDR3 consists of 16 residues. The CDR3 DNA reads as TGTGCCAGCAGCTTAGCGCCGGGAGCGAGCAATCAGCCCCAGCATTTT. Protein product: CASSLAPGASNQPQHF. Combining the CDR3 with reference TRBV7-8 and TRBJ1-5 gives the whole variable domain GAGVSQSPRYKVAKRGQDVALRCDPISGHVSLFWYQQALGQGPEFLTYFQNEAQLDKSGLPSDRFFAERPEGSVSTLKIQRTQQEDSAVYLCASSLAPGASNQPQHFGDGTRLSIL.

The V and J genes are TRBV7-2 and TRBJ1-1; 10 bases are shared with TRBD1. Germline V gene lookup returns CDR1 SGHTA and CDR2 FQGNSA. The CDR3 extends over 18 amino acids. V gave up 1 base and J gave up 3 bases; unmatched junction bases: 11. In DNA form, the CDR3 reads TGTGCCAGCAGCTTAGGCTACGGGACAGGGGTAGGAGACACTGAAGCTTTCTTT. Residues: CASSLGYGTGVGDTEAFF.

The V and J genes are TRBV4-1 and TRBJ1-5; 10 positions agree with TRBD1. CDR1 is MGHRA, CDR2 YSYEKL, per germline. The CDR3 covers 15 residues. V shed 3 bases, J shed 9 bases, and the junction held 8 bases outside the gene matches. CDR3 DNA sequence: TGCGCCAGCAGCCACACCGGGACAGGGGACTGGCCCCAGCATTTT. Amino acid sequence: CASSHTGTGDWPQHF.